This T cell receptor beta chain is drawn from a study of blood T cell repertoires in COVID-19 (TCRdb year 2020). About the investigation overall: Samples from collaborators originated in the United States, Italy and Spain and spanned both the acute and convalescent phases of COVID-19. The material from the prospective study consisted of cDNA or gDNA derived from T cells, B-cell-depleted T cells, or PBMCs. The dataset comprised deeply sampled blood TCRbeta repertoires from subjects exposed to, actively infected with, or recovered from COVID-19. Where available, HLA class I and class II types were taken from metadata supplied by the sample provider and were not determined by assay-based typing. The repertoires were released in a freely available public database intended as a resource for research on the immune response to SARS-CoV-2. The samples were drawn from two sources: the first 160 participants of the ongoing ImmuneRACE study, and 1,000 to 1,500 subjects contributed by 6 global collaborators. The sample metadata nearly always contained a de-identified subject ID, COVID-19 status, age in years and sex.

V is reduced by 1 base and J by 1 base, leaving a spacing of 10 bases between them. The CDR3 numbers 15 residues from cysteine through phenylalanine. Just CDR3 DNA is preserved here, 45 bases in frame from base 1. The germline V gene specifies SGHAT as CDR1 and FQNNGV as CDR2. TCRbeta CDR3 regions were amplified from genomic DNA by means of the immunoSEQ Assay, a bias-controlled multiplex PCR. The authors' analysis ran thus. The number of nucleated cells in each sample was estimated by amplification of reference gene primers within the assay. To quantify the absolute abundance of each unique TCRbeta CDR3 rearrangement, sequence reads were collapsed and filtered. For each sample, productive Simpson clonality was calculated as the square root of Simpson's diversity index over productive rearrangements. TCRdb obtained this table from immuneACCESS and retained in-frame rearrangements with V and J assigned. These tables miss some clones; where compared with another copy, unresolved V genes account for less than half of the shortfall, and the remainder is unexplained. D and trimming come from the DNA, and the V and J calls and clone size come from that table. Present in this sample are 220,000 or so clones, 84% of which were seen just once. The ten largest clones take up about 2.9% of the sample.

Beyond this particular receptor, the publication reports: The amount of clinical and demographic metadata varied by source and participant and was provided uncurated.

For this clone: The antigen it recognizes is unknown. Base-call qualities are not available, and no considerably larger clone is one nucleotide away.

Samples from volunteer blood donors who had recovered from COVID-19 were contributed by a second Seattle source. Collaborating institutions collected whole blood in K2EDTA tubes following their own protocols. For TCRbeta analysis, collaborators shipped samples as frozen whole blood, isolated PBMCs, or DNA extracted from either of those sample types. This TCR was recovered from a woman between 25 and 40 years old who had recovered from COVID-19. This sequence uses TRBV11-2 and TRBJ1-1; TRBD1 is a possible D gene, resting on 5 matching bases. The sample consisted of peripheral blood. The CDR3 amino acid sequence is: CASSLAGGGNTEAFF. The DNA sequence reads TGTGCCAGCAGCTTAGCCGGGGGGGGGAACACTGAAGCTTTCTTT.